The next 30 T cell receptor beta chains were all read from a single sample in a study of CD8 T cells in ankylosing spondylitis. From the 5' RACE reads, TCRdb called clonotypes with MiXCR, one entry per CDR3 protein. Counted here are roughly 280,000 distinct CDR3 sequences, over 15% occurring once; the ten biggest clones make up less than 9.5%. Sequencing was carried out using blood, either unsorted or a sorted T cell fraction (not recorded which). The receptors were sampled from a male donor with ankylosing spondylitis or in good health (not recorded which).

This clonotype occurred a few times. The chain uses TRBV20-1 and TRBJ1-5, with unresolved D. Looked up from germline, CDR1 is DFQATT and CDR2 is SNEGSKA (reference sequence). The CDR3 covers 13 residues. V lost 6 bases and J lost 2, with 11 bases in between. CDR3 nucleotide sequence: TGCAGTGCAAGGCAAGGGCGCAATCAGCCCCAGCATTTT. Translated, it gives CSARQGRNQPQHF.

Many counts were recorded for this clonotype. This sequence joins TRBV29-1 and TRBJ2-3, with a possible D match to TRBD2 (6 bases). Trimming removed 7 bases at V and 3 bases at J, with 17 bases between. CDR1 is SQVTM, CDR2 ANQGSEA, per germline. The CDR3 has 14 residues. CDR3 coding DNA: TGCAGCGCACCCCTGGGGGGTGGAACAGATACGCAGTATTTT. Translated: CSAPLGGGTDTQYF.

This clonotype came up a few times. The chain is built from TRBV12-3 or TRBV12-4 and TRBJ1-3; possible D gene TRBD1, 5 bases. The V gene lost 4 bases and the J gene lost 4 bases, with 14 bases spanning the gap. This CDR3 is 15 amino acids long. The DNA of the CDR3 is TGTGCCAGCAGTTCGAGACGAGGGGCAGGAAACACCATATATTTT. It specifies CASSSRRGAGNTIYF.

The DNA for the CDR3 is TGTGCCAGCAGTTCCATCAGGGGGATCACAGATACGCAGTATTTT. It translates to CASSSIRGITDTQYF. This chain connects TRBV12-3 or TRBV12-4 to TRBJ2-3, with 7 bases aligning to TRBD1. This CDR3 comprises 15 residues. Unmatched junction bases numbered 6, after V lost 4 bases and J lost 2 bases.

This clonotype was seen a handful of times. The CDR3 here is CASSHGQGAYEQYV. Written as DNA, the CDR3 is TGTGCCAGCAGCCATGGACAGGGAGCCTACGAGCAGTACGTC. The J gene is TRBJ2-7, the V gene TRBV11-2; 8 bases are shared with TRBD1. Per germline, CDR1 SGHAT and CDR2 FQNNGV. This CDR3 contains 14 residues. V shed 5 bases, J shed 2 bases, and the junction held 5 bases outside the gene matches.

The genes are TRBV10-3 and TRBJ1-3, with a possible D match to TRBD1 (5 bases). The germline V gene has CDR1 ENHRY and CDR2 SYGVKD. CDR3 length: 14 residues. The V end lost 10 bases, the J end lost 4 bases, and 17 bases lay between the germline ends. CDR3 region: CATLNRDFGNTIYF. CDR3 bases: TGTGCCACTCTAAACCGGGACTTCGGAAACACCATATATTTT.

This rearrangement joins TRBV12-3 or TRBV12-4 to TRBJ2-2; D is unclear. V was pared by 7 bases and J by 2 bases, with 8 bases between. The CDR3 covers 13 residues. Here the CDR3 reads CASTKGNTGELFF. The CDR3 region has the DNA TGTGCCAGCACCAAGGGAAACACCGGGGAGCTGTTTTTT.

The V and J genes are TRBV20-1 and TRBJ2-5, with 13 bases that match TRBD2. CDR1 and CDR2 (germline): DFQATT, SNEGSKA (reference sequence). The CDR3 is 15 amino acids. After removal of 2 bases from V and 5 bases from J, the junction contained 5 bases not matched to a gene. The CDR3: CSARMTSGRWETQYF. In DNA, the CDR3 is TGCAGTGCTAGAATGACTAGCGGGAGGTGGGAGACCCAGTACTTC.

This clonotype was observed many times. The V gene is TRBV29-1, the J gene TRBJ1-1, with a tentative D call TRBD1 (5 bases). Looked up from germline, CDR1 is SQVTM and CDR2 is ANQGSEA. The CDR3 has 10 amino acids. Trimming took off 4 bases at V and 9 bases at J, with 9 bases between the two ends. The CDR3 DNA reads TGCAGCGTTGTCGGACATAAAGCTTTCTTT. Its translation is CSVVGHKAFF. Supplemented by reference TRBV29-1 and TRBJ1-1, the full variable domain reads SAVISQKPSRDICQRGTSLTIQCQVDSQVTMMFWYRQQPGQSLTLIATANQGSEATYESGFVIDKFPISRPNLTFSTLTVSNMSPEDSSIYLCSVVGHKAFFGQGTRLTVV.

The chain has TRBV6-2 or TRBV6-3 and TRBJ2-4; D is unclear. Germline V lookup: CDR1 MNHEY, CDR2 SVGEGT. Trimming cost V 3 bases and J 14 bases, with 20 bases left between them. This CDR3 is 14 amino acids long. CDR3 DNA: TGTGCCAGCAGTTATGGACGTAACTCCGACCGGGAGTACTTC. Encoded protein: CASSYGRNSDREYF.

This chain uses TRBV12-3 or TRBV12-4 with TRBJ2-4; D may be TRBD1 or TRBD2 (5 bases each). This CDR3 spans 15 amino acids. The V gene lost 2 bases and the J gene lost 5 bases, with 13 bases spanning the gap. The CDR3 region is CASSLLWDRENIQYF. The CDR3 bases are TGTGCCAGCAGTTTACTTTGGGACCGGGAAAACATTCAGTACTTC.

This clonotype was picked up many times. This chain uses TRBV4-2 with TRBJ2-3, with TRBD2 matching 9 bases. This CDR3 region has 16 residues. V shed 3 bases, J shed 1 base, and the junction held 5 bases outside the gene matches. Per germline, CDR1 LGHNA and CDR2 YNFKEQ. CDR3 region: CASSQPIAGGTDTQYF. CDR3 DNA sequence: TGTGCCAGCAGCCAGCCTATAGCGGGGGGCACAGATACGCAGTATTTT.

Ten or more counts support this clonotype. V usage is TRBV6-1 and J usage is TRBJ2-7, with D maybe TRBD1 (6 bases). V was cut by 3 bases and J by 4 bases, with 10 bases left in between. Germline V gives CDR1 MNHNS, CDR2 SASEGT. This CDR3 contains 13 residues. The CDR3, as DNA: TGTGCCAGCAGTGACGGGACACCGTACGAGCAGTACGTC. It specifies CASSDGTPYEQYV.

This clonotype was found a few times. The V call is TRBV6-1, the J call TRBJ2-2; weak D call: TRBD1 (5 bases). The ends were cut back, 7 bases at V and 0 bases at J, with 9 bases in the middle. The CDR3 consists of 14 residues. Germline values: CDR1 MNHNS, CDR2 SASEGT. The CDR3 DNA follows: TGTGCCAGCATAAGACAGACGAACACCGGGGAGCTGTTTTTT. Its protein product is CASIRQTNTGELFF.

This clonotype was detected only a few times. The CDR3 DNA sequence: TGTGCCAGCAGTTTCCAGGGACAGAACACCGGGGAGCTGTTTTTT. Residues: CASSFQGQNTGELFF. The chain joins TRBV27 to TRBJ2-2, with D possibly matching TRBD1 (6 bases). The CDR3 is 15 residues long. The germline V and J ends were trimmed by 3 bases and 1 base, with 9 bases remaining between them. The germline gives CDR1 MNHEY, CDR2 SMNVEV (reference sequence).

This clonotype was picked up many times. The V gene is TRBV4-2, the J gene TRBJ2-3; D may be TRBD1 (5 bases). Germline V gives CDR1 LGHNA, CDR2 YNFKEQ. Trimming took off 0 bases at V and 0 bases at J, with 10 bases between the two ends. The CDR3 is 16 amino acids. This chain's CDR3 is CASSQDPGSSTDTQYF. Written as DNA, the CDR3 is TGTGCCAGCAGCCAAGATCCAGGGTCGAGCACAGATACGCAGTATTTT.

This rearrangement joins TRBV7-2 to TRBJ1-3, with 8 bases identical to TRBD1. Trimming cost V 5 bases and J 0 bases; bases outside gene matches: 3. The CDR3 spans 15 residues. Germline CDR1 is SGHTA and CDR2 is FQGNSA. CDR3 sequence (DNA): TGTGCCAGCAGCCGGGACAGGTTCTCTGGAAACACCATATATTTT. Its translation is CASSRDRFSGNTIYF.

With respect to this clonotype: A read error may produce the germline difference seen at one junction end. The V call is TRBV5-1, the J call TRBJ1-2, with D maybe TRBD1 (6 bases). CDR3 length: 15 amino acids. Germline values: CDR1 SGHRS, CDR2 YFSETQ. CDR3 residues: CASSVQVGGEYAYTF. Here the CDR3 DNA reads TGCGCCAGCAGCGTCCAGGTGGGGGGCGAATATGCCTACACCTTC.

The table lists this clonotype with a few counts. V gene TRBV25-1 combines with J gene TRBJ1-4; possibly TRBD1 for D (5 bases). Deletions cut 2 bases from V and 6 bases from J, with 16 bases between. The V gene's germline CDR1 is MGHDK and CDR2 SYGVNS. The CDR3 sequence is 16 residues long. CDR3 nucleotide sequence: TGTGCCAGCAGTGAAGGGCGGGGCCCCTCTGATGAAAAACTGTTTTTT. Its protein is CASSEGRGPSDEKLFF.

This clonotype was picked up one time. The chain combines TRBV4-1 with TRBJ2-1, with 15 nucleotides matching TRBD2. Germline V gives CDR1 MGHRA, CDR2 YSYEKL. The J segment lost 8 bases and the V segment lost 4 bases, leaving 3 bases of the junction unmatched. The CDR3 has 15 residues. The CDR3 loop reads CASSLGLAGGYEQFF. The CDR3 DNA is TGCGCCAGCAGCCTGGGACTAGCGGGAGGATATGAGCAGTTCTTC.

The sample holds a few counts of this clonotype. The rearrangement links TRBV20-1 to TRBJ1-2, with unresolved D. Trimming pared 5 bases from V and 8 bases from J, leaving 9 bases between. Germline lookup yields CDR1 DFQATT and CDR2 SNEGSKA (reference sequence). The CDR3 length is 10 residues. The CDR3 here is CSAQSLGYTF. CDR3 coding DNA: TGCAGTGCTCAATCCCTGGGCTACACCTTC.

Of note for this clonotype: This may come from a read error, since a much larger clone is one base off. This sequence joins TRBV5-5 and TRBJ1-2, with a tentative D call TRBD1 (6 bases). The CDR3 is 14 residues long. The germline V gene encodes CDR1 SGHKS and CDR2 YYEKEE (reference sequence). Trimming left V 0 bases short and J 5 bases short, with 11 bases between. The CDR3 bases are TGTGCCAGCAGCTTGGTAGTCCAGGGGTATGGCTACACCTTC. This translates into CASSLVVQGYGYTF.

This clonotype has a count of ten or more. This chain uses TRBV12-3 or TRBV12-4 with TRBJ2-1, with D possibly being TRBD2 (6 bases). There are 15 residues in the CDR3. V lost 6 bases, J lost 4 bases, and 16 bases lay in between. The DNA of the CDR3 is TGTGCCAGCAGGTTATCTACCGGGAGATACAATGAGCAGTTCTTC. Protein: CASRLSTGRYNEQFF.

In this sample, this clonotype turned up a few times. This sequence joins TRBV9 and TRBJ1-5; the match to TRBD1 covers 7 bases. The germline V gene has CDR1 SGDLS and CDR2 YYNGEE. The CDR3 is 15 amino acids. With V trimmed by 2 bases and J by 7 bases, 9 bases remained unmatched. The CDR3 sequence is CASSVTGVPGQPQHF. CDR3 DNA sequence: TGTGCCAGCAGCGTTACAGGGGTCCCAGGACAGCCCCAGCATTTT. The variable domain in full, with the rest retrieved from reference TRBV9 and TRBJ1-5, is DSGVTQTPKHLITATGQRVTLRCSPRSGDLSVYWYQQSLDQGLQFLIQYYNGEERAKGNILERFSAQQFPDLHSELNLSSLELGDSALYFCASSVTGVPGQPQHFGDGTRLSIL.

The CDR3 sequence is CAISGRSQETQYF. CDR3 nucleotide sequence: TGTGCCATCAGTGGCAGGTCACAAGAGACCCAGTACTTC. The rearrangement links TRBV10-3 to TRBJ2-5; D call uncertain. V gave up 4 bases and J gave up 2 bases, with 8 bases separating them. The CDR3 runs to 13 residues. Germline CDR1 reads ENHRY; CDR2 reads SYGVKD.

CDR3 sequence reads: CASSSRQGATYNEQFF. The CDR3, as DNA: TGCGCCAGCAGCTCTCGACAGGGGGCAACCTACAATGAGCAGTTCTTC. The chain combines TRBV5-1 with TRBJ2-1; 10 bases line up with TRBD1. Germline lookup yields CDR1 SGHRS and CDR2 YFSETQ. The CDR3 runs to 16 residues. The junction had 5 bases not matched to a gene; V was cut back by 3 bases and J by 2 bases.

The V and J genes are TRBV29-1 and TRBJ2-3, with 8 nucleotides matching TRBD2. The V segment lost 5 bases and the J segment 4 bases; nucleotides outside the gene matches: 8. CDR3 length equals 14 residues. CDR1 and CDR2 (germline): SQVTM, ANQGSEA. For the CDR3, the DNA is TGCAGCGTTCCCCCGGGAGGGTTGGCAGATACGCAGTATTTT. Translating it yields CSVPPGGLADTQYF.

J is TRBJ2-5 and V is TRBV5-1; TRBD2 agrees at 9 bases. Germline lookup yields CDR1 SGHRS and CDR2 YFSETQ. This CDR3 comprises 15 residues. With 3 bases clipped from V and 3 bases from J, the junction kept 6 bases outside the gene matches. This chain's CDR3 is CASSWEVAGEETQYF. In DNA form, the CDR3 reads TGCGCCAGCAGCTGGGAGGTAGCGGGAGAAGAGACCCAGTACTTC.

This clonotype was observed a handful of times. The gene calls are TRBV5-1 and TRBJ2-2, with D unclear. There are 13 residues in the CDR3. The germline V and J ends were trimmed by 5 bases and 5 bases, with 10 bases remaining between them. CDR1 is SGHRS and CDR2 is YFSETQ in the germline V gene. The CDR3 protein is CASRHTDTGELFF. CDR3 coding DNA: TGCGCCAGCAGACATACCGATACCGGGGAGCTGTTTTTT.

In this sample, this clonotype turned up a few times. The chain couples TRBV5-1 to TRBJ1-4; D unclear. The V gene lost 1 base and the J gene lost 5 bases, with 12 bases spanning the gap. The CDR3 runs 15 residues. CDR1 is SGHRS and CDR2 is YFSETQ in the germline V gene. CDR3 protein: CASSLYPGTNEKLFF. In DNA, the CDR3 is TGCGCCAGCAGCTTGTATCCGGGAACCAATGAAAAACTGTTTTTT.